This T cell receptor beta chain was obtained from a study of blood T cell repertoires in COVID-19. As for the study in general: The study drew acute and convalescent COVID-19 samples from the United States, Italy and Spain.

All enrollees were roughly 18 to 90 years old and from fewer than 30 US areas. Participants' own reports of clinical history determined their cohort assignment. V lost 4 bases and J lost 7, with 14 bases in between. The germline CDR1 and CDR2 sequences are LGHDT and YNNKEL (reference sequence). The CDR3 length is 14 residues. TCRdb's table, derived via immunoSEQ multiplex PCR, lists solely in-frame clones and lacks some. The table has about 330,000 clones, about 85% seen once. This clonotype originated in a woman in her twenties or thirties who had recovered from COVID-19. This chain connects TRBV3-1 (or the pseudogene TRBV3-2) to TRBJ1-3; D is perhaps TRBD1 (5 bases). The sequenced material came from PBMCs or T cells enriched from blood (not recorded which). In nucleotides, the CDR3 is TGTGCCAGCAGCCCTGGGGCCCAGGGTAACACCATATATTTT. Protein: CASSPGAQGNTIYF.